The 31 T cell receptor beta chains presented below share a single source sample, sequenced in a study of early T cells in non-severe SARS-CoV-2 infection. TCRdb itself ran the 5' RACE reads through MiXCR, one entry per CDR3 protein. This sample yields tens of thousands of distinct CDR3 sequences, of which more than 7.5% are seen a single time; about 3.2% belongs to the top ten. The sample was whole blood. The source is an adult who was a healthcare worker with PCR-confirmed SARS-CoV-2 infection or an uninfected control (not recorded which).

This clonotype was seen ten or more times. The V and J genes are TRBV7-9 and TRBJ2-7; D gene uncertain. CDR3 length equals 12 residues. Per germline, CDR1 SEHNR and CDR2 FQNEAQ (reference sequence). Trimming removed 5 bases from V and 4 bases from J, with 9 bases in between. CDR3 sequence (DNA): TGTGCCAGCAGCAGAGACGGATACGAGCAGTACTTC. It encodes CASSRDGYEQYF.

This clonotype was observed at least ten times. The chain is built from TRBV6-6 and TRBJ1-1; D is perhaps TRBD1 (5 bases). Germline V gene sequence: CDR1 MNHNY, CDR2 SVGAGI (reference sequence). V dropped 6 bases and J dropped 3 bases, with 20 bases sitting between them. The CDR3 extends over 16 amino acids. CDR3 coding DNA: TGTGCCAGCAGCCAATCCGTGGGGAGAGGGGACACTGAAGCTTTCTTT. Encoded protein: CASSQSVGRGDTEAFF.

The chain combines TRBV15 with TRBJ2-1; maybe TRBD2 (5 bases). This CDR3 region has 14 residues. Germline lookup yields CDR1 LNHNV and CDR2 YYDKDF (reference sequence). V shed 3 bases and J shed 2 bases, with 8 bases lying between them. The CDR3 DNA reads as TGTGCCACCAGCAGGGACTCCCCCTACAATGAGCAGTTCTTC. As protein: CATSRDSPYNEQFF.

This clonotype was counted between two and nine times. The chain links TRBV12-3 or TRBV12-4 to TRBJ1-2; TRBD1 might be the D (6 bases). V lost 2 bases and J 10 bases, leaving 11 bases between the germline ends. The CDR3 runs to 12 residues. For the CDR3, the DNA is TGTGCCAGCAGTTTAACAGGGCGTAACTACACCTTC. Encoded protein: CASSLTGRNYTF.

There are many counts of this clonotype. This chain joins TRBV28 and TRBJ2-4, with D hard to call. V was pared by 2 bases and J by 13 bases, with 9 bases between. The CDR3 loop spans 11 amino acids. Germline loops: CDR1 MDHEN, CDR2 SYDVKM. CDR3 region: CASSLNREQYF. Written as DNA, the CDR3 is TGTGCCAGCAGTTTAAATCGCGAACAGTACTTC.

On this clonotype: The junction does not match germline at one end; this may be a read error. The chain employs TRBV5-6 and TRBJ2-1; no clear D. The CDR3 is 13 amino acids. The germline CDR1 and CDR2 sequences are SGHDT and YYEEEE. CDR3 loop: CAGSSLLHNEQFF. The CDR3 DNA reads TGTGCCGGCAGCTCGCTCCTTCACAATGAGCAGTTCTTC.

In its sample, this clonotype was seen many times. Here the CDR3 DNA reads TGTGCCTCAACCCAGGATTGGGGCACTGAAGCTTTCTTT. Its translation is CASTQDWGTEAFF. The chain uses TRBV2 and TRBJ1-1; no clear D. The CDR3 has 13 residues. V was trimmed by 11 bases and J by 4 bases, leaving 17 bases between them. CDR1 is SNHLY and CDR2 is FYNNEI in the germline V gene.

This clonotype was counted between two and nine times. The rearrangement uses TRBV29-1 and TRBJ2-7, with D possibly matching TRBD1 (5 bases). CDR1 and CDR2 (germline): SQVTM, ANQGSEA. V was trimmed by 4 bases and J by 3 bases, leaving 7 bases between them. The CDR3 spans 11 residues. CDR3 sequence: CSVAGNYEQYF. CDR3 in DNA: TGCAGCGTTGCAGGGAACTACGAGCAGTACTTC.

The J gene is TRBJ2-3, the V gene TRBV20-1; 8 bases match TRBD1. Germline values: CDR1 DFQATT, CDR2 SNEGSKA (reference sequence). The CDR3 totals 14 residues. V shed 5 bases and J 4 bases; nucleotides not matched to a gene: 8. CDR3: CSAARGRLPDTQYF. CDR3 nucleotide sequence: TGCAGTGCTGCCAGGGGGCGCTTACCAGATACGCAGTATTTT.

This chain connects TRBV10-1 to TRBJ2-3, with D possibly being TRBD2 (6 bases). CDR3 length: 16 amino acids. V dropped 3 bases and J dropped 5 bases, with 18 bases sitting between them. CDR1 is WNHNN and CDR2 is SYGVQD in the germline V gene (reference sequence). The DNA for the CDR3 is TGCGCCAGCAGTGACGAAGCGGGCCGGAGGGGAGATACGCAGTATTTT. Protein sequence: CASSDEAGRRGDTQYF.

This clonotype was observed many times. The V and J genes are TRBV7-9 and TRBJ2-5; D may match TRBD1 or TRBD2 (6 bases each). The CDR3 has 14 residues. V was trimmed by 3 bases and J by 7 bases, leaving 15 bases between them. Germline V gene sequence: CDR1 SEHNR, CDR2 FQNEAQ (reference sequence). CDR3 bases: TGTGCCAGCAGCTTTAGGGGGGACGAGTGGACCCAGTACTTC. Its protein is CASSFRGDEWTQYF. Full variable domain (missing parts from reference TRBV7-9 and TRBJ2-5): DTGVSQNPRHKITKRGQNVTFRCDPISEHNRLYWYRQTLGQGPEFLTYFQNEAQLEKSRLLSDRFSAERPKGSFSTLEIQRTEQGDSAMYLCASSFRGDEWTQYFGPGTRLLVL.

J is TRBJ2-3 and V is TRBV20-1; no definite D call. Trimming cost V 0 bases and J 6 bases, with 10 bases left between them. The CDR3 consists of 13 residues. CDR1 is DFQATT and CDR2 is SNEGSKA in the germline V gene (reference sequence). CDR3 in amino acids: CSARDYITDTQYF. CDR3 in DNA: TGCAGTGCTAGAGATTACATTACGGATACGCAGTATTTT.

This clonotype was detected a few times. The chain couples TRBV7-2 to TRBJ2-3; D tentatively reads TRBD1 or TRBD2 (5 bases each). Germline V CDR1 and CDR2: SGHTA, FQGNSA. The CDR3 has 14 residues. Trimming removed 0 bases from V and 5 bases from J, with 9 bases in between. Written as DNA, the CDR3 is TGTGCCAGCAGCTTAGCCCCGGGGCTAGATACGCAGTATTTT. Amino acid sequence: CASSLAPGLDTQYF.

The sample holds many counts of this clonotype. Here the CDR3 reads CSVEKGNQETQYF. CDR3 coding DNA: TGCAGCGTTGAAAAGGGAAACCAAGAGACCCAGTACTTC. The genes are TRBV29-1 and TRBJ2-5; D remains unclear. The CDR3 consists of 13 residues. Trimming took off 2 bases at V and 0 bases at J, with 7 bases between the two ends. Germline V lookup: CDR1 SQVTM, CDR2 ANQGSEA.

The chain uses TRBV14 and TRBJ2-1; D assignment may be TRBD1 or TRBD2 (5 bases each). V was clipped by 1 base and J by 0 bases, with 10 bases between them. Germline V gives CDR1 SGHDN, CDR2 FVKESK. The CDR3 contains 16 residues. CDR3 bases: TGTGCCAGCAGCCAAGGGGGACGGAGCTCCTACAATGAGCAGTTCTTC. Its translation: CASSQGGRSSYNEQFF.

The rearrangement links TRBV7-9 to TRBJ2-3, with D uncertain. Trimming took 6 bases from V and 5 from J, leaving 18 bases between them. The germline gives CDR1 SEHNR, CDR2 FQNEAQ (reference sequence). There are 15 residues in the CDR3. CDR3 DNA sequence: TGTGCCAGCAGGCTGACCGGGTCTGGAGAAGATACGCAGTATTTT. Protein: CASRLTGSGEDTQYF.

This clonotype was counted a few times. This chain uses TRBV30 with TRBJ1-5; 7 nucleotides line up with TRBD1. Looked up from germline, CDR1 is GTSNPN and CDR2 is SVGIG (reference sequence). The CDR3 totals 14 residues. Trimming removed 5 bases from V and 2 bases from J; junction bases left unmatched: 6. CDR3 residues: CAWVDRAGNQPQHF. CDR3 nucleotide sequence: TGTGCCTGGGTCGACAGGGCGGGCAATCAGCCCCAGCATTTT.

This clonotype was found a few times. The rearrangement links TRBV5-1 to TRBJ1-1; TRBD1 aligns across 7 bases. The CDR3 loop spans 13 amino acids. V shed 4 bases and J 1 base; nucleotides not matched to a gene: 1. Germline CDR1 and CDR2: SGHRS and YFSETQ. The chain's CDR3 is CASSRQGNTEAFF. The DNA of the CDR3 is TGCGCCAGCAGCCGACAGGGGAACACTGAAGCTTTCTTT.

The V gene is TRBV7-9, the J gene TRBJ2-7; D unclear. The germline gives CDR1 SEHNR, CDR2 FQNEAQ (reference sequence). CDR3 length equals 13 residues. V was pared by 5 bases and J by 3 bases, with 11 bases between. Here the CDR3 DNA reads TGTGCCAGCAGCCCGCCGGCTGTCTACGAGCAGTACTTC. Residues: CASSPPAVYEQYF.

This chain links TRBV20-1 with TRBJ2-3; no firm D call. Germline V gene sequence: CDR1 DFQATT, CDR2 SNEGSKA (reference sequence). Deletions cut 0 bases from V and 4 bases from J, with 11 bases between. The CDR3 has 14 amino acids. CDR3 in amino acids: CSARDSLVADTQYF. In DNA form, the CDR3 reads TGCAGTGCTAGAGATTCACTCGTAGCAGATACGCAGTATTTT.

The chain has TRBV11-2 and TRBJ2-3, with D possibly matching TRBD2 (5 bases). The CDR3 is 13 residues long. Germline-derived CDR1 and CDR2 are SGHAT and FQNNGV. With 4 bases removed from V and 3 bases from J, the gap between germline ends came to 8 bases. In DNA, the CDR3 is TGTGCCAGCAGCTCCCCGGGGACAGATACGCAGTATTTT. It is translated as CASSSPGTDTQYF.

This clonotype came up many times. This sequence joins TRBV27 and TRBJ2-7; D is possibly TRBD1 (6 bases). Germline loops: CDR1 MNHEY, CDR2 SMNVEV (reference sequence). Trimming shortened V by 2 bases and J by 2 bases, and 10 bases separated the two germline ends. The CDR3 sequence is 14 residues long. This chain's CDR3 is CASSLLDSPYEQYF. The CDR3 region has the DNA TGTGCCAGCAGTTTACTGGACAGCCCCTACGAGCAGTACTTC.

Remarks on this clonotype: At one of its ends the junction is not consistent with the germline gene, which may arise from a read error. The chain links TRBV7-2 to TRBJ2-3, with TRBD2 matching over 12 bases. The CDR3 loop spans 17 amino acids. CDR1 SGHTA and CDR2 FQGNSA come from the germline V gene. DNA of the CDR3: TGTGCTAGCAGCTTAGGCCTAGCGGGAGGGAGAACAGATACGCAGTATTTT. This translates into CASSLGLAGGRTDTQYF.

This clonotype was recorded many times. The gene calls are TRBV18 and TRBJ1-5; D possibly corresponds to TRBD1 (6 bases). V lost 1 base to trimming and J lost 5 bases, with 9 bases between them. This CDR3 is 14 amino acids long. CDR1 is KGHSH and CDR2 is LQKENI in the germline V gene. The DNA for the CDR3 is TGTGCCAGCTCACCACGACAGGAACATCAGCCCCAGCATTTT. It translates to CASSPRQEHQPQHF.

The V call is TRBV20-1, the J call TRBJ1-5, with a tentative D call TRBD1 (6 bases). The CDR3 extends over 13 amino acids. The germline V and J ends were trimmed by 6 bases and 7 bases, with 16 bases remaining between them. Germline V lookup: CDR1 DFQATT, CDR2 SNEGSKA (reference sequence). CDR3 DNA sequence: TGCAGTGCATCGTCGGGGGCAGGACAGCCCCAGCATTTT. Its translation is CSASSGAGQPQHF.

This clonotype was observed a handful of times. In DNA form, the CDR3 reads TGTGCCAGCAGCTTACGCCAGACAGGGGGCGAGGCCCAGCATTTT. Protein product: CASSLRQTGGEAQHF. The V and J genes are TRBV7-8 and TRBJ1-5, with 10 bases lining up with TRBD1. V was clipped by 2 bases and J by 11 bases; unmatched bases: 9. The CDR3 length is 15 residues. The germline V gene encodes CDR1 SGHVS and CDR2 FQNEAQ. Full variable domain (remainder filled in from reference TRBV7-8 and TRBJ1-5): GAGVSQSPRYKVAKRGQDVALRCDPISGHVSLFWYQQALGQGPEFLTYFQNEAQLDKSGLPSDRFFAERPEGSVSTLKIQRTQQEDSAVYLCASSLRQTGGEAQHFGDGTRLSIL.

J is TRBJ2-3 and V is TRBV7-6; D is perhaps TRBD1 or TRBD2 (5 bases each). In germline, CDR1 is SGHVS, CDR2 FNYEAQ. V shed 5 bases and J shed 0 bases, with 12 bases lying between them. This CDR3 region has 15 residues. The CDR3 bases are TGTGCCAGCAGCCCCCCCCGGGGCAGCACAGATACGCAGTATTTT. As protein: CASSPPRGSTDTQYF.

The chain combines TRBV11-3 with TRBJ1-5; 9 bases align to TRBD1. Germline assignment: CDR1 SGHNT and CDR2 YENEEA. V trimming: 8 bases; J trimming: 5 bases; junction bases outside the gene matches: 7. The CDR3 covers 14 residues. CDR3 nucleotide sequence: TGTGCCAGCGGCCGGACAGGGGACCATCAGCCCCAGCATTTT. Protein sequence: CASGRTGDHQPQHF.

This clonotype was observed many times. The chain combines TRBV27 with TRBJ1-4; D possibly corresponds to TRBD1 (5 bases). V was trimmed by 4 bases and J by 5 bases, leaving 11 bases between them. Germline CDR1 MNHEY, CDR2 SMNVEV (reference sequence). The CDR3 runs to 14 residues. The CDR3 reads CASSSRQPNEKLFF. In DNA form, the CDR3 reads TGTGCCAGCAGTTCGAGACAGCCAAATGAAAAACTGTTTTTT.

This clonotype was picked up many times. The CDR3 DNA reads TGTGCCAGCAGCTTGCGGATGGGGGGGAGCACTGAAGCTTTCTTT. Translated, it gives CASSLRMGGSTEAFF. V is TRBV7-8 and J is TRBJ1-1; D might be TRBD1 (5 bases). The CDR3 length is 15 residues. Germline assignment: CDR1 SGHVS and CDR2 FQNEAQ. Trimming took off 3 bases at V and 4 bases at J, with 15 bases between the two ends. The full variable domain, with the rest looked up from reference TRBV7-8 and TRBJ1-1, is GAGVSQSPRYKVAKRGQDVALRCDPISGHVSLFWYQQALGQGPEFLTYFQNEAQLDKSGLPSDRFFAERPEGSVSTLKIQRTQQEDSAVYLCASSLRMGGSTEAFFGQGTRLTVV.

A single count supports this clonotype. The chain is built from TRBV10-3 and TRBJ2-7; the D is unclear. The CDR3 loop spans 15 amino acids. The germline V gene encodes CDR1 ENHRY and CDR2 SYGVKD. V lost 4 bases, J lost 3 bases, and 16 bases lay in between. CDR3 nucleotide sequence: TGTGCCATCAGTGGTAGAGGAATCATGCGCTACGAGCAGTACTTC. As protein: CAISGRGIMRYEQYF.